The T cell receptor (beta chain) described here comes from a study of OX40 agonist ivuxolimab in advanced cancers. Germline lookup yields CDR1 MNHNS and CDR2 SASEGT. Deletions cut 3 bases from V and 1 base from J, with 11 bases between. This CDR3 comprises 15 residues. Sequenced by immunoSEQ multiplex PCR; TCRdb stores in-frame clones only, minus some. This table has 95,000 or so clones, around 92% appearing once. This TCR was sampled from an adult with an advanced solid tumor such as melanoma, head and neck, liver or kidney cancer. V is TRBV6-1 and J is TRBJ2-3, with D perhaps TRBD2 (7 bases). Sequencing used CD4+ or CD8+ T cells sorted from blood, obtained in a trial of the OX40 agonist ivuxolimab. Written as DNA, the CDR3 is TGTGCCAGCAGTGATGGGCGGGGGCGCACAGATACGCAGTATTTT. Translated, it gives CASSDGRGRTDTQYF.